In its sample, the clone carrying this T cell receptor beta chain was seen once. As yet, its antigen is unknown. V lost 1 base to trimming and J lost 4 bases, with 11 bases between them. This CDR3 has 14 amino acids. Germline assignment: CDR1 SGHTA and CDR2 FQGNSA. Sequenced material consisted of expressed TCRB transcripts (all of the isolated RNA was reverse transcribed). The protocol was immunoSEQ multiplex PCR, while the TCRdb copy is restricted to in-frame clones and leaves out a portion. The sample lists around 250,000 clones, approximately 15% occurring once. This entry is derived from a study of beta chain features in type 1 diabetes. Study conclusions and caveats: All four CD4+ subsets from Type 1 diabetes patients carried moderately but significantly shorter TCRB CDR3s.

This clonotype originated in a man aged 25 to 40 with type 1 diabetes. Sequences were obtained from naive CD4+ T cells from blood. V and J are TRBV7-2 and TRBJ2-7; no definite D call. The DNA of the CDR3 is TGTGCCAGCAGCTTAGGGGCCCAATCTTACGAGCAGTACTTC. Amino acid sequence: CASSLGAQSYEQYF.